Following are 16 T cell receptor beta chains from one sample sequenced in a study of CD8 T cells in ankylosing spondylitis. TCRdb used MiXCR to reprocess the 5' RACE reads, holding one entry per CDR3 protein. The repertoire includes 200,000 to 250,000 distinct CDR3 sequences, around 11% of them detected once, and 6% to 8.5% sits in the top ten. Sequences were obtained from blood, either unsorted or a sorted T cell fraction (not recorded which). Receptor source: a male donor with ankylosing spondylitis or in good health (not recorded which).

Details on this clonotype: The junction differs from germline at one of its ends, possibly a read error. V usage is TRBV4-2 and J usage is TRBJ2-1, with no clear D. This CDR3 is built from 15 residues. Germline V lookup: CDR1 LGHNA, CDR2 YNFKEQ. CDR3 nucleotide sequence: TGTGCCATCAGCCCCCGGCTCAGCTCCTACAATGAGCAGTTCTTC. Encoded protein: CAISPRLSSYNEQFF.

The chain uses TRBV20-1 and TRBJ1-1, with TRBD1 as a possible D gene (5 bases). CDR1 and CDR2 (germline): DFQATT, SNEGSKA (reference sequence). The CDR3 has 13 amino acids. The V gene lost 6 bases and the J gene lost 5 bases, with 16 bases spanning the gap. The CDR3 loop is CSAQGLGGTEAFF. The CDR3 bases are TGCAGTGCGCAGGGACTAGGAGGGACTGAAGCTTTCTTT.

This clonotype has a handful of counts. The rearrangement joins TRBV27 to TRBJ1-1; 9 bases line up with TRBD1. The CDR3 runs to 13 residues. V gave up 3 bases and J gave up 9 bases; unmatched junction bases: 5. CDR1 MNHEY and CDR2 SMNVEV come from the germline V gene (reference sequence). CDR3 in amino acids: CASSLGQGQKAFF. Written as DNA, the CDR3 is TGTGCCAGCAGTTTGGGACAGGGTCAGAAAGCTTTCTTT.

The table lists this clonotype with many counts. V is TRBV5-1 and J is TRBJ2-7, with 12 bases lining up with TRBD2. The CDR3 loop spans 18 amino acids. Germline lookup yields CDR1 SGHRS and CDR2 YFSETQ. J gave up 0 bases and V 2 bases, and 9 bases lay outside the gene matches. The CDR3 loop reads CASSLHGTSGYLSYEQYF. In DNA, the CDR3 is TGCGCCAGCAGCTTACACGGGACTAGCGGGTACCTCTCCTACGAGCAGTACTTC.

This clonotype was counted a few times. V and J are TRBV5-4 and TRBJ2-3; perhaps TRBD2 as D (5 bases). This CDR3 contains 13 residues. Germline CDR1 is SGHNT and CDR2 is YYREEE (reference sequence). Trimming removed 7 bases at V and 2 bases at J, with 11 bases between. CDR3 sequence (DNA): TGTGCCAGCTCCTGGCGGGCCACAGATACGCAGTATTTT. Translated: CASSWRATDTQYF.

In this sample, this clonotype turned up many times. The genes are TRBV6-5 and TRBJ2-3; D is possibly TRBD2 (5 bases). Trimming shortened V by 2 bases and J by 5 bases, and 11 bases separated the two germline ends. This CDR3 region has 14 residues. From germline, CDR1 is MNHEY and CDR2 SVGAGI. This CDR3 reads CASSYRAGVDTQYF. The CDR3 bases are TGTGCCAGCAGTTACAGGGCCGGGGTAGATACGCAGTATTTT.

The CDR3 nucleotides read TGTGCCAGCAAGAGGACTCAAGAGAACACCGGCCGGCTGTTTTTT. Translated, it gives CASKRTQENTGRLFF. The chain carries TRBV6-1 and TRBJ2-2, with D possibly being TRBD2 (5 bases). Germline CDR1 and CDR2: MNHNS and SASEGT. Trimming took off 7 bases at V and 13 bases at J, with 25 bases between the two ends. This CDR3 is built from 15 residues.

This clonotype has at least ten counts. V and J are TRBV20-1 and TRBJ2-3, with D perhaps TRBD2 (6 bases). From germline, CDR1 is DFQATT and CDR2 SNEGSKA (reference sequence). This CDR3 spans 14 amino acids. The V end lost 8 bases, the J end lost 5 bases, and 20 bases lay between the germline ends. The CDR3 is CSPQGAGQGDTQYF. Written as DNA, the CDR3 is TGCAGTCCCCAAGGGGCGGGGCAGGGAGATACGCAGTATTTT.

There are many counts of this clonotype. The chain employs TRBV20-1 and TRBJ1-5; the D gene is possibly TRBD1 (5 bases). CDR1 DFQATT and CDR2 SNEGSKA come from the germline V gene (reference sequence). The CDR3 contains 16 residues. Trimming removed 5 bases from V and 7 bases from J, with 24 bases in between. The CDR3 DNA reads as TGCAGTGCTCCAGACCCCGGGACGGAGACAAGGCAGCCCCAGCATTTT. Amino acids: CSAPDPGTETRQPQHF.

This rearrangement joins TRBV7-2 to TRBJ2-1, with D perhaps TRBD2 (7 bases). Per the germline V gene, CDR1 is SGHTA and CDR2 is FQGNSA. CDR3 length: 15 amino acids. V was pared by 1 base and J by 13 bases, with 20 bases between. DNA of the CDR3: TGTGCCAGCAGCTTAGTGCAGGCCGCGGGGGCTCCTCAGTTCTTC. Amino acid sequence: CASSLVQAAGAPQFF.

V gene TRBV7-6 combines with J gene TRBJ2-1; 7 nucleotides match TRBD2. J gave up 3 bases and V 2 bases, and 7 bases lay outside the gene matches. The germline V gene encodes CDR1 SGHVS and CDR2 FNYEAQ. The CDR3 contains 16 residues. CDR3 bases: TGTGCCAGCAGCTTAAGGGTCCTAGCGGACTACAATGAGCAGTTCTTC. It encodes CASSLRVLADYNEQFF.

The chain has TRBV2 and TRBJ2-7; D unresolved. The CDR3 consists of 11 residues. The V end was cut by 5 bases, the J end by 8 bases, with 10 bases between. CDR1 SNHLY and CDR2 FYNNEI come from the germline V gene. The CDR3, as DNA: TGTGCCAGCAGTAATCGACTGCAGCAGTACTTC. Amino acids: CASSNRLQQYF.

This clonotype was picked up a small number of times. The CDR3 loop reads CASSESGGAGYNEQFF. The CDR3 region has the DNA TGTGCCAGCAGTGAATCCGGGGGGGCAGGCTACAATGAGCAGTTCTTC. The chain has TRBV6-4 and TRBJ2-1; 8 positions match TRBD2. V lost 3 bases to trimming and J lost 3 bases; unmatched junction nucleotides: 7. This CDR3 is built from 16 residues. Germline CDR1 and CDR2: MRHNA and SNTAGT.

In this sample, this clonotype turned up many times. This chain connects TRBV20-1 to TRBJ2-5, with D unclear. Trimming cost V 4 bases and J 4 bases, with 7 bases left between them. CDR3 length: 11 residues. Germline assignment: CDR1 DFQATT and CDR2 SNEGSKA (reference sequence). DNA of the CDR3: TGCAGTGCTAATTACCGAGAGACCCAGTACTTC. Amino acids: CSANYRETQYF.

This clonotype has ten or more counts. The chain employs TRBV5-1 and TRBJ1-1; TRBD1 agrees at 7 bases. The CDR3 contains 13 residues. J lost 0 bases, V lost 7 bases, and 3 bases had no gene match. Per the germline V gene, CDR1 is SGHRS and CDR2 is YFSETQ. The CDR3 sequence: CASGRGMNTEAFF. The CDR3 DNA is TGCGCCAGCGGCAGGGGGATGAACACTGAAGCTTTCTTT.

Ten or more counts support this clonotype. This chain connects TRBV7-2 to TRBJ2-7; unclear D gene. Germline V gene lookup returns CDR1 SGHTA and CDR2 FQGNSA. Trimming cost V 0 bases and J 3 bases, with 9 bases left between them. The CDR3 covers 14 residues. Here the CDR3 reads CASSLAETGYEQYF. The CDR3 DNA reads as TGTGCCAGCAGCTTAGCTGAGACTGGCTACGAGCAGTACTTC.